This T cell receptor (beta chain) was sequenced in a study of OX40 agonist ivuxolimab in advanced cancers. In the study overall: The dose-escalation group included hepatocellular carcinoma, melanoma, renal cell carcinoma and head and neck cancer. The eligibility criteria allowed prior anti-PD-1, anti-PD-L1 or anti-CTLA-4 therapy, and around 38% had some.

The data were produced by immunoSEQ multiplex PCR, yet TCRdb's version contains in-frame clones alone and is incomplete. This table has approximately 58,000 clones, around 93% appearing once. Overall study findings and caveats: Among T cells, CD8+ cells averaged more expanded clones than CD4+ cells. Expanded peripheral T-cell antigen specificity went undetermined.

As concerns this clone: Its antigen is not known.

V lost 2 bases and J 7 bases, leaving 11 bases between the germline ends. Germline loops: CDR1 MGHRA, CDR2 YSYEKL. The CDR3 spans 14 residues. This receptor was obtained from an adult with an advanced solid tumor such as melanoma, head and neck, liver or kidney cancer. The V call is TRBV4-1, the J call TRBJ1-4; TRBD1 is a possible D gene (5 bases). Specimen: CD4+ or CD8+ T cells sorted from blood, collected in a trial of the OX40 agonist ivuxolimab. The CDR3 DNA follows: TGCGCCAGCAGCCAACTCCGGGGGGGTGAAAAACTGTTTTTT. It codes for CASSQLRGGEKLFF.